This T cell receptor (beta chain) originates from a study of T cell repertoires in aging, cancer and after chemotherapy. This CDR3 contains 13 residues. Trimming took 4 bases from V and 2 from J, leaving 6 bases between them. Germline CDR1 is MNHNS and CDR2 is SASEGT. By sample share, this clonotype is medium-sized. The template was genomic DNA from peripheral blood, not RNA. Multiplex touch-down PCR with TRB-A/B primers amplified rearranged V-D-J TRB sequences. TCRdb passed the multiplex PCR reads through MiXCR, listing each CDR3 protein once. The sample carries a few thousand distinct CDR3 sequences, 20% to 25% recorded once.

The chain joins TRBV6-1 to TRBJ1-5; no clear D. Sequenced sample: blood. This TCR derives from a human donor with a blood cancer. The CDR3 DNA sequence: TGTGCCAGCAGTGGGGGTGGCAATCAGCCCCAGCATTTT. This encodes CASSGGGNQPQHF.